Shown below are 11 T cell receptor beta chains from a single sample sequenced in a study of T cell responses to AZD1222 COVID-19 vaccine. Libraries were prepared by immunoSEQ multiplex PCR; TCRdb keeps only in-frame clonotypes and omits some of them. The sample carries about 77,000 clones, roughly 90% recorded once. The sequencing here drew on peripheral blood, taken 28 days after the second AZD1222 dose. Every receptor here comes from an adult who received the AZD1222 COVID-19 vaccine.

V is TRBV12-3 or TRBV12-4 and J is TRBJ1-1; the D is unclear. The length of the CDR3 is 13 residues. V lost 2 bases and J 6 bases, leaving 10 bases between the germline ends. For the CDR3, the DNA is TGTGCCAGCAGTTTATCCGGGCTTGCTGAAGCTTTCTTT. Encoded protein: CASSLSGLAEAFF.

The V and J genes are TRBV28 and TRBJ2-2; D possibly matches TRBD1 or TRBD2 (5 bases each). V dropped 7 bases and J dropped 3 bases, with 12 bases sitting between them. CDR1 is MDHEN, CDR2 SYDVKM, per germline. The CDR3 runs 14 residues. The CDR3 nucleotides read TGTGCCAGCATTGAGGGGCGCGACACCGGGGAGCTGTTTTTT. It yields the protein CASIEGRDTGELFF.

The CDR3 sequence is CASSYRDQPQHF. DNA of the CDR3: TGTGCCAGCAGTTACAGGGATCAGCCCCAGCATTTT. The V and J genes are TRBV6-5 and TRBJ1-5; D gene unclear. Trimming pared 2 bases from V and 5 bases from J, leaving 4 bases between. Germline CDR1 MNHEY, CDR2 SVGAGI. The CDR3 runs 12 residues.

This rearrangement joins TRBV15 to TRBJ2-1, with D maybe TRBD1 (6 bases). Germline lookup yields CDR1 LNHNV and CDR2 YYDKDF (reference sequence). Trimming stripped 0 bases from V and 1 base from J, with 7 bases between. The CDR3 totals 15 residues. The CDR3 is CATSRDQGSYNEQFF. The DNA for the CDR3 is TGTGCCACCAGCAGAGACCAGGGGTCCTACAATGAGCAGTTCTTC. Supplemented by reference TRBV15 and TRBJ2-1, the full variable domain reads DAMVIQNPRYQVTQFGKPVTLSCSQTLNHNVMYWYQQKSSQAPKLLFHYYDKDFNNEADTPDNFQSRRPNTSFCFLDIRSPGLGDTAMYLCATSRDQGSYNEQFFGPGTRLTVL.

V is TRBV6-2 or TRBV6-3 and J is TRBJ2-2; D tentatively reads TRBD1 or TRBD2 (5 bases each). Germline V CDR1 and CDR2: MNHEY, SVGEGT. The CDR3 is made up of 19 amino acids. Trimming cost V 2 bases and J 9 bases, with 28 bases left between them. The CDR3 region has the DNA TGTGCCAGCAGTTACATGCTCGGGACGGCACAATTAGCAGAGCGGGAGCTGTTTTTT. As protein: CASSYMLGTAQLAERELFF.

The chain recombines TRBV6-1 with TRBJ1-1, with D possibly TRBD1 on 5 matching bases. Germline-derived CDR1 and CDR2 are MNHNS and SASEGT. V was pared by 0 bases and J by 5 bases, with 10 bases between. This CDR3 is 14 amino acids long. CDR3 DNA: TGTGCCAGCAGTGAAGCATGGGGGGGAACTGAAGCTTTCTTT. This gives the protein CASSEAWGGTEAFF.

V usage is TRBV3-1 (or the pseudogene TRBV3-2) and J usage is TRBJ2-3; D not certain. The CDR3 covers 14 residues. CDR1 and CDR2 (germline): LGHDT, YNNKEL (reference sequence). The V gene lost 0 bases and the J gene lost 7 bases, with 11 bases spanning the gap. CDR3 amino acids: CASSQDRRSYTQYF. CDR3 nucleotide sequence: TGTGCCAGCAGCCAAGATCGGCGGTCCTATACGCAGTATTTT.

The V and J genes are TRBV5-6 and TRBJ1-2; 8 positions match TRBD1. The CDR3 contains 15 residues. The trim removed 3 bases at V and 3 bases at J, leaving 7 bases unmatched. The germline V gene encodes CDR1 SGHDT and CDR2 YYEEEE. The CDR3 sequence is CASSSSGGADYGYTF. Here the CDR3 DNA reads TGTGCCAGCAGCTCATCAGGGGGCGCAGACTATGGCTACACCTTC. Based on the CDR3 plus reference TRBV5-6 and TRBJ1-2, the full variable domain is DAGVTQSPTHLIKTRGQQVTLRCSPKSGHDTVSWYQQALGQGPQFIFQYYEEEERQRGNFPDRFSGHQFPNYSSELNVNALLLGDSALYLCASSSSGGADYGYTFGSGTRLTVV.

This chain uses TRBV5-1 with TRBJ2-7; 7 bases agree with TRBD1. CDR1 is SGHRS and CDR2 is YFSETQ in the germline V gene. V was clipped by 4 bases and J by 0 bases; unmatched bases: 13. There are 17 residues in the CDR3. CDR3 DNA: TGCGCCAGCAGCCGGGACAGCTACCTGCAGAGCTCCTACGAGCAGTACTTC. Translating gives CASSRDSYLQSSYEQYF.

This sequence joins TRBV5-4 and TRBJ1-1; perhaps TRBD1 as D (6 bases). Germline values: CDR1 SGHNT, CDR2 YYREEE (reference sequence). The CDR3 extends over 15 amino acids. Trimming pared 4 bases from V and 0 bases from J, leaving 13 bases between. The CDR3 is CASSPRTELNTEAFF. In nucleotides, the CDR3 is TGTGCCAGCAGCCCACGGACAGAATTGAACACTGAAGCTTTCTTT.

V is TRBV6-5 and J is TRBJ2-1, with TRBD2 identical over 9 bases. The germline V gene has CDR1 MNHEY and CDR2 SVGAGI. With V trimmed by 2 bases and J by 4 bases, 6 bases remained unmatched. The CDR3 contains 16 residues. CDR3 amino acids: CASSYRSGRPYNEQFF. In nucleotides, the CDR3 is TGTGCCAGCAGTTACCGTAGCGGGAGACCATACAATGAGCAGTTCTTC.